This T cell receptor (beta chain) was recovered during a study of T cell responses to AZD1222 COVID-19 vaccine (dated by TCRdb to the early 2020s). Study-level background: AZD1222 recipients given second doses at about 4 weeks or at about 12 weeks were pooled, since spike-specific TCR depth and breadth were not found to differ between the two schedules. Trial participants were enrolled into age subgroups of 18-55, 56-69 and 70-plus years, which contained about 150, 27 and 61 TCR-sequenced participants, respectively. TCR sequencing was performed for more than 230 trial participants, of whom about 210 were given two doses of AZD1222 and around 25 were given two doses of MenACWY control vaccine.

The CDR3 regions of human TCRbeta chains were analyzed by immunosequencing. As for how the authors treated the data: Repertoire TCRs were checked for matches against a reference library of SARS-CoV-2-specific TCRs that had been generated using the MIRA antigen-specificity platform. Breadth was defined as the fraction of unique TCRs that were SARS-CoV-2-associated, and depth was defined as the fraction of total T cells that were SARS-CoV-2-associated. Using the MIRA data, every spike-specific TCR was mapped to the spike region that the TCR reacted to and assigned to either a CD4 or a CD8 class. Log10-transformed breadth and depth values were compared by one-way ANOVA with Sidak's multiple comparisons tests. TCRdb stores this immuneACCESS table with in-frame sequences only. Part of the clones is absent; in the studies checked, under half of the shortfall reflects unresolved V genes, and no reason is known for the rest. V, J and clone size derive from that table, while D and trimming were established from the DNA sequence. In this sample the table shows 90,000 to 110,000 clones, about 81% of which occur a single time. Around 5% of the sample lies in the top ten.

V was cut back by 6 bases and J by 7 bases, leaving a gap of 15 bases between them. The CDR3 contains 13 residues, cysteine and phenylalanine counted. Only CDR3 DNA is held: 39 bases, read in frame from base 1. CDR1 SGHTA and CDR2 FQGNSA were looked up in the germline V gene. Concerning this clone itself: Its antigen target is currently unknown. Per-base quality was not reported, and no clone a single base away is much larger than it.

On the study overall, not on this receptor specifically: Only five or six AZD1222 recipients were SARS-CoV-2 seropositive at baseline, limiting conclusions about previously exposed vaccinees. Vaccine-associated CD4 TCRs spanned the whole spike protein, with dominant responses in regions 160-218 and 743-854. The 56-69-year group was small, and its depth increase did not reach significance, likely because of low power. After two AZD1222 doses, both the breadth and the depth of spike-specific TCRs were significantly higher than at day 0 and than in MenACWY recipients. Because no samples from the day 14 peak response were available, repertoires could be characterized only after the peak T cell response. Participants were mostly white British and included more females than males, and it was suggested by the authors that clonal diversity may have been underestimated. Nearly half of unique spike-specific TCRs reportedly recognized epitopes outside regions mutated in the B.1.351 and B.1.1.7 variants.

What the time point label conveys for this sample: baseline before first vaccination. Samples from vaccinated people were obtained from the UK trials COV001 and COV002, which included a single-blind randomized controlled phase 2/3 trial of AZD1222 (ChAdOx1 nCoV-19) in healthy adults. Trial participant PBMC samples were collected at day 0 and day 28 after the second dose for TCRbeta chain sequencing. The clonotype comes from an adult in good health. This chain joins TRBV7-2 to TRBJ1-2, with the D gene too uncertain to name. The sample was peripheral blood, taken on day 0 of AZD1222 vaccination. The encoded CDR3 is CASSYGHFLGYTF. The sequenced DNA is TGTGCCAGCAGTTATGGGCATTTCCTTGGCTACACCTTC.